A few counts support the clone carrying this T cell receptor (beta chain). The antigen is unknown. V lost 4 bases and J 1 base, leaving 7 bases between the germline ends. CDR3 length: 13 amino acids. The germline V gene has CDR1 SGHTA and CDR2 FQGTGA. The sample originates from a study of T cell responses to AZD1222 COVID-19 vaccine. Overall study results and limits: Just a handful of AZD1222 recipients tested seropositive at baseline. At 160-218 and 743-854, vaccine-associated CD4 TCRs were dominant, and they spanned spike.

Profiled with immunoSEQ multiplex PCR; TCRdb holds only in-frame clones, not every one. The sample records fewer than 100,000 clones, roughly 90% being singletons. Second-dose recipients at about 4 or about 12 weeks were treated as one pooled group. The sequenced sample was peripheral blood, obtained 28 days after the second AZD1222 dose. The rearrangement uses TRBV7-3 and TRBJ1-1; D call uncertain. The clonotype originates from an adult who received the AZD1222 COVID-19 vaccine. CDR3 bases: TGTGCCAGCAGCTCACAACCGAACACTGAAGCTTTCTTT. Translated, it gives CASSSQPNTEAFF. The full variable domain, completed using reference TRBV7-3 and TRBJ1-1, is GAGVSQTPSNKVTEKGKYVELRCDPISGHTALYWYRQSLGQGPEFLIYFQGTGAADDSGLPNDRFFAVRPEGSVSTLKIQRTERGDSAVYLCASSSQPNTEAFFGQGTRLTVV.